The entry that follows covers one TCR beta chain sequence. Its antigen is not known. This specimen comes from a study of cytomegalovirus exposure and HLA in healthy donors. This CDR3 has 15 amino acids. V shed 4 bases and J shed 4 bases, with 16 bases lying between them. Germline V gene data show CDR1 as KGHSH and CDR2 as LQKENI. Study observations and caveats: In vitro work confirmed that three CMV-associated chains recognize CMV antigens. Within a later analysis, the majority of CMV-associated TCR beta chains appeared HLA-restricted. CMV serostatus alone was available as immune exposure information.

The primer mix had 60 Vbeta and 13 Jbeta primers. Sequencing was performed with immunoSEQ multiplex PCR; in TCRdb, only in-frame clones are kept and a portion is missing. The table lists about 96,000 clones, under 85% of them singletons. Sequenced: PBMCs. The rearrangement joins TRBV18 to TRBJ1-2; possibly TRBD1 for D (5 bases). The TCR was taken from a man in his fifties or sixties in good health and CMV-seropositive. CDR3 in amino acids: CASSLGITGGYGYTF. The CDR3 DNA sequence: TGTGCCAGCTCACTTGGCATAACCGGGGGCTATGGCTACACCTTC.